Sequencing of this T cell receptor beta chain was carried out in a study of Ad26.COV2.S vaccination and SARS-CoV-2 variants. Broader study findings: Vaccine recipients showed a spike-specific TCR breadth that was higher than in placebo recipients.

Looked up from germline, CDR1 is MNHEY and CDR2 is SVGAGI. This CDR3 contains 11 residues. The germline V and J ends were trimmed by 5 bases and 4 bases, with 6 bases remaining between them. Comments on this clone: Antigen specificity is unknown.

Treatment specified: 15 to 20 received Ad26.COV2.S at low or high dose, single or two shots; 5 received placebo; per-sample allocation not given. Day 63 after the first vaccine or placebo injection was the time point for sampling. Here immunoSEQ multiplex PCR was the method, and the copy in TCRdb shows in-frame clones only, minus some. The table shows 200,000 to 250,000 clones, with 88% occurring only once. The origin of this receptor is a person aged 18 to 65 who received the Ad26.COV2.S COVID-19 vaccine or a placebo. This sequence joins TRBV6-5 and TRBJ2-7; D is undetermined. This sample comprised peripheral blood, obtained in a trial of Ad26.COV2.S vaccine versus placebo. CDR3 sequence reads: CASSHHYEQYF. The CDR3 nucleotides are TGTGCCAGCAGTCATCATTACGAGCAGTACTTC.